The clone carrying this TCR beta chain appeared once. The entry originates in a study of blood T cell repertoires in COVID-19. Study information: Sources were T cells, B-cell-depleted T cells, or PBMCs; the material itself was cDNA or gDNA.

CDR3 length equals 14 residues. The germline V and J ends were trimmed by 6 bases and 4 bases, with 15 bases remaining between them. CDR1 and CDR2 (germline): SGHTA, FQGNSA. Here immunoSEQ multiplex PCR was the method, and the copy in TCRdb shows in-frame clones only, minus some. The sample consists of 75,000 to 80,000 clones, about four fifths of them appearing once. The sequence was obtained from an older woman with acute or convalescent COVID-19. Sample: peripheral blood. The chain carries TRBV7-2 and TRBJ2-5; possibly TRBD1 for D (6 bases). Here the CDR3 reads CASRIQGLSETQYF. CDR3 sequence (DNA): TGTGCCAGCAGGATACAGGGTTTGTCAGAGACCCAGTACTTC.